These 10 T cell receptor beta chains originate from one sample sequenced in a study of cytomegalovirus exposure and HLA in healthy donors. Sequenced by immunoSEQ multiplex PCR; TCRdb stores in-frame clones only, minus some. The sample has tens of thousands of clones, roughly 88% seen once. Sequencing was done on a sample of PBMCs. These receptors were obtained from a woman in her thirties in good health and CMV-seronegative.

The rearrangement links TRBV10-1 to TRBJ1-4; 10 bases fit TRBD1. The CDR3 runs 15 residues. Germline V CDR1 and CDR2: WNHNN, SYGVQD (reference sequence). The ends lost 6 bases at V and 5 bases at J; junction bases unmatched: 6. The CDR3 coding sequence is TGCGCCAGCAGCGACCCGGGACAGGGGAATGAAAAACTGTTTTTT. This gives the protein CASSDPGQGNEKLFF.

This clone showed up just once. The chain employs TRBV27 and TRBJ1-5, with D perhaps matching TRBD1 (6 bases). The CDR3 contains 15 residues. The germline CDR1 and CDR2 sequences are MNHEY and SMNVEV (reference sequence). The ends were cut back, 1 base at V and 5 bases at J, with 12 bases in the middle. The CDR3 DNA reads TGTGCCAGCAGTTTATACAGGGCGGGGGATCAGCCCCAGCATTTT. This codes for CASSLYRAGDQPQHF.

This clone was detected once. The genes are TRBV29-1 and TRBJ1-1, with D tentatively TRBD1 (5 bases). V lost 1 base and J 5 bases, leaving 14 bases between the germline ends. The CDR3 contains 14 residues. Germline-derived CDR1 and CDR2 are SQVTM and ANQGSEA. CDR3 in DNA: TGCAGCGTTGAAGGGGGTCGGGGGGGGACTGAAGCTTTCTTT. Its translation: CSVEGGRGGTEAFF.

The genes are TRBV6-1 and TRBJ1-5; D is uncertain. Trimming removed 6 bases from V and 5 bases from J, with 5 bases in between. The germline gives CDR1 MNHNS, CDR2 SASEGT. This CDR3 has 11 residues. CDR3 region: CASSSDQPQHF. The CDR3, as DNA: TGTGCCAGCAGCTCGGATCAGCCCCAGCATTTT.

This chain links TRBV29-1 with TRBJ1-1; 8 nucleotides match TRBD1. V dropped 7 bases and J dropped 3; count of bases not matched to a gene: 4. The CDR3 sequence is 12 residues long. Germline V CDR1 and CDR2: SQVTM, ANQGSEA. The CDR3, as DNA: TGCAGCGCAGGGGGCCAGTACACTGAAGCTTTCTTT. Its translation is CSAGGQYTEAFF.

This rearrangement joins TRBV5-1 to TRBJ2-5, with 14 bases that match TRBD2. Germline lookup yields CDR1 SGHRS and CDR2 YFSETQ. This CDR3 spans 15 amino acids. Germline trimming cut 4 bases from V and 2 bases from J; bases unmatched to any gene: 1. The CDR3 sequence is CASSRLAGGQETQYF. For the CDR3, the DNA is TGCGCCAGCAGCAGACTAGCGGGAGGGCAAGAGACCCAGTACTTC.

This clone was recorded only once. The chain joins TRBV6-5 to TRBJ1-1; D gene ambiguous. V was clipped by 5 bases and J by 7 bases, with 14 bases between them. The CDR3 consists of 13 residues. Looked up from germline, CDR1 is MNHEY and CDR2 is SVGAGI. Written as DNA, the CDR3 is TGTGCCAGCAGTCGAAGTACAGATAGTGAAGCTTTCTTT. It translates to CASSRSTDSEAFF.

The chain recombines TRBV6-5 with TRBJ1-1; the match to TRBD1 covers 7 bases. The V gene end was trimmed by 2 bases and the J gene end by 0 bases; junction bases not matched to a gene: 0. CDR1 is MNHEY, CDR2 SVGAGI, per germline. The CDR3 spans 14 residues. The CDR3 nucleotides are TGTGCCAGCAGTTACGACAGGGTGAACACTGAAGCTTTCTTT. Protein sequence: CASSYDRVNTEAFF.

The CDR3 sequence: CASSQLSGNTIYF. The CDR3 coding sequence is TGTGCCAGCAGCCAACTCTCTGGAAACACCATATATTTT. The chain carries TRBV16 and TRBJ1-3; D uncertain. There are 13 residues in the CDR3. The V gene lost 2 bases and the J gene lost 0 bases, with 2 bases spanning the gap. CDR1 is KGHSY, CDR2 FQNENV, per germline.

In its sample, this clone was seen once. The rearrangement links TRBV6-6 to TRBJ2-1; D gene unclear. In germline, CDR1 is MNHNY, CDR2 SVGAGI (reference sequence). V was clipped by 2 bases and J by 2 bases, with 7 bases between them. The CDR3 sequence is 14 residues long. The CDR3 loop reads CASSYSLAYNEQFF. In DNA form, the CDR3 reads TGTGCCAGCAGTTACAGCTTAGCCTACAATGAGCAGTTCTTC.